This T cell receptor (beta chain) was sequenced in a study of Graves' ophthalmopathy and Graves' hyperthyroidism (dated by TCRdb to 2017 to 2018). Concerning the study at large: Peripheral blood was collected at initial diagnosis, prior to any treatment. A discovery set of about 99 patients (about 45 ophthalmopathy, 55 to 60 stable hyperthyroidism) was enrolled to explore V-J signatures distinguishing ophthalmopathy from hyperthyroidism. Following sampling, methimazole starting at 30 mg daily was administered to hyperthyroidism patients, and high-dose intravenous methylprednisolone was administered to ophthalmopathy patients. The study used signatures of the TCR beta repertoire to tell Graves' ophthalmopathy apart from Graves' hyperthyroidism and to predict which patients would progress to ophthalmopathy. In over 5 hyperthyroidism patients, the T-cell repertoire of thyroid tissue was compared with the T-cell repertoire of blood. In total, 135 blood samples were TCR-sequenced: around 42 ophthalmopathy, about 75 hyperthyroidism and approximately 17 hyperthyroidism-to-ophthalmopathy patients. The independent validation cohort included about 19 hyperthyroidism patients plus 17 patients who later progressed from hyperthyroidism to ophthalmopathy.

The research as a whole found: In cross-validation, the 13-signature model distinguished ophthalmopathy from stable hyperthyroidism with approximately 90% sensitivity and roughly 84% specificity, while in the test set the corresponding values were roughly 80% and 75%. In validation, the model predicted ophthalmopathy progression with 70.59% sensitivity and 72% to 80% specificity; some 13 predicted patients were CT-confirmed with GO in a median of about 6.1 months. Most expanded thyroid clonotypes with a frequency above 0.001 also appeared in blood, which suggests that blood repertoires may reflect the immune response in the thyroid. No statistical method was used to set the sample size in advance, and the investigators knew which group each participant was assigned to.

Spanning cysteine to phenylalanine, the CDR3 consists of 12 amino acids. The kept DNA is CDR3 alone, 36 bases in frame from the first base. The V and J ends are trimmed by 1 base and 8 bases, leaving 9 bases between them. Per the germline V gene (reference sequence), SGHKS is the CDR1 and YYEKEE is the CDR2. This clonotype was observed many times. It has no known antigen specificity. Within one base of it there is no much larger clone, and no base qualities were kept. TCR beta CDR3 regions were amplified from RNA transcripts for repertoire sequencing. The first round was an RT-PCR using HTBI primers with the Qiagen OneStep RT-PCR kit, and this first round was followed by a second-round multiplex PCR, then size selection and purification. Sequencing of the libraries was carried out on an Illumina HiSeq2000 in paired-end mode with 100 bp reads. The authors' pipeline ran thus. SOAPnuke was used to process the reads, throwing out any read that had adapters, had uncalled bases, had a mean Phred below 15, or lacked an exact constant-primer or identifier match. COPE v1.2.5 was used to merge the high-quality paired reads. Each unique nucleotide sequence was treated as a clonotype, and MiTCR v1.1 was used to align the clonotypes to the IMGT TRB V, D and J references. Analysis was restricted to V-J combinations with a frequency above 0.0001, which covered about 99% of repertoires. For each V-J combination, a TCR clonal expansion and chaos score was defined as the ratio of F50 clonal expansion to chaos observed in the TCRdist matrix. Welch's t-statistics and random forest were used to reduce the features to about 12 V-J combinations, which were then used as input to a naive Bayes classifier. Thyroid-blood repertoire similarity was quantified with the Morisita-Horn index. TCRdb trimmed the raw reads at Q25, called clones with MiXCR and kept productive beta chains. Identical CDR3 proteins give one entry, which carries the most common genes and DNA. For this entry, the V and J calls and clone size follow TCRdb and not the study's own pipeline. The sample data list about 370,000 distinct CDR3 sequences, and about 18% of these were observed just once. The top ten clones comprise 2.4% of the sample.

Hyperthyroidism was considered stable if no progression to ophthalmopathy occurred within 18 months of follow-up. Hyperthyroidism patients were newly diagnosed, were aged 18 to 65 years, and had a disease duration under 2 months. Patients with other autoimmune diseases, uncontrolled infections, pregnancy or lactation were excluded from the study. Clinical symptoms, serum thyroxine, TRAb, thyroid ultrasound and orbital computed tomography were used for diagnosis. Using Ficoll-Paque density gradient centrifugation, PBMCs were isolated from over 8.5 ml of fresh peripheral blood. Total RNA was extracted using Trizol reagent, and RNA quality was checked on an Agilent 2100 Bioanalyzer.

Specimen: peripheral blood. The chain is made from TRBV5-5 and TRBJ1-2; no D segment can be confidently identified. The sequence came from an adult woman with stable Graves' hyperthyroidism. The CDR3 is CASSLILGGYTF. Read as DNA, the sequence is TGTGCCAGCAGCTTGATCCTCGGGGGCTACACCTTC. With all but the CDR3 taken from the reference TRBV5-5 and TRBJ1-2 genes, the full variable domain is: DAGVTQSPTHLIKTRGQQVTLRCSPISGHKSVSWYQQVLGQGPQFIFQYYEKEERGRGNFPDRFSARQFPNYSSELNVNALLLGDSALYLCASSLILGGYTFGSGTRLTVV.